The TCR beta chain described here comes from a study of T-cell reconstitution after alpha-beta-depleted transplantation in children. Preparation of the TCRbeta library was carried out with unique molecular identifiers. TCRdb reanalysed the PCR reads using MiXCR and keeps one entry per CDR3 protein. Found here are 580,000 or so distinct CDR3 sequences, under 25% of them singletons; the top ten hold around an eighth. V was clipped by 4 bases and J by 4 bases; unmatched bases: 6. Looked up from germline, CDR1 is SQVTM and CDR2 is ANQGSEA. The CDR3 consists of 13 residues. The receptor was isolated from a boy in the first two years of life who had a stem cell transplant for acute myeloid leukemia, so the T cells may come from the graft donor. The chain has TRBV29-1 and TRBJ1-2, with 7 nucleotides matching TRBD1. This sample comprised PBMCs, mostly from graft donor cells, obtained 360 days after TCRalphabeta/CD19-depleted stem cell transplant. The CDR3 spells CSVGQGEGYGYTF. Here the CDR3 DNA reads TGCAGCGTTGGACAGGGTGAGGGCTATGGCTACACCTTC.